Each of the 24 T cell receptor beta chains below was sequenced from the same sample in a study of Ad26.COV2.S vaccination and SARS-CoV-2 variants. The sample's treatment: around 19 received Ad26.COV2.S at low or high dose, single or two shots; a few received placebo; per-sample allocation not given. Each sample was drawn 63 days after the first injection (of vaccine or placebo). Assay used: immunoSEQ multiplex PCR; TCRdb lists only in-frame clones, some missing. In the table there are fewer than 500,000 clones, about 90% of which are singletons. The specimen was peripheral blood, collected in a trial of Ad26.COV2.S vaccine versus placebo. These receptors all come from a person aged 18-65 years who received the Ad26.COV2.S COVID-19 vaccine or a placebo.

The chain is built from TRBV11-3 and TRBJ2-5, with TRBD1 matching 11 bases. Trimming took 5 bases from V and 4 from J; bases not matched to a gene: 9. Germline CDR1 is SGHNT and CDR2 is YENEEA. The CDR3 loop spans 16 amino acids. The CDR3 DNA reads TGTGCCAGCAGCCCGGGACAGGGGGAAGCAACAGAGACCCAGTACTTC. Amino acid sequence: CASSPGQGEATETQYF.

DNA for the CDR3: TGTGCCAGCAGTGACCCCCTCGCCCAGGGTTTGAGAAACACCATATATTTT. Amino acids: CASSDPLAQGLRNTIYF. The chain uses TRBV6-4 and TRBJ1-3, with a weak D call TRBD1 (5 bases). CDR1 and CDR2 (germline): MRHNA, SNTAGT. The CDR3 is 17 amino acids. Trimming removed 2 bases at V and 5 bases at J, with 19 bases between.

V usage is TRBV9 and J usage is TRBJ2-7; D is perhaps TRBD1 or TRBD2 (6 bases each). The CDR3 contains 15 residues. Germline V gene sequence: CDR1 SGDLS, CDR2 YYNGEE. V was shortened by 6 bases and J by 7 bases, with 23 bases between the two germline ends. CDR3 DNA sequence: TGTGCCAGCACCAAAAATGGACTCCCGGGGGCGGAGCAGTACTTC. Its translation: CASTKNGLPGAEQYF.

CDR3 loop: CASSRTGGLEKLFF. CDR3 DNA sequence: TGCGCCAGCAGCCGGACAGGGGGCTTGGAAAAACTGTTTTTT. V gene TRBV5-1 combines with J gene TRBJ1-4, with 11 positions matching TRBD1. With 4 bases clipped from V and 8 bases from J, the junction kept 4 bases outside the gene matches. The CDR3 spans 14 residues. In germline, CDR1 is SGHRS, CDR2 YFSETQ.

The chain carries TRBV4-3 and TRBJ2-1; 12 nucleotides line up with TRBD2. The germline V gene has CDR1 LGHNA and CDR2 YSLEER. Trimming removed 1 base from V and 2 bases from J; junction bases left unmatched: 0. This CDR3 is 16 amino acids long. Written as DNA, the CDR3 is TGCGCCAGCAGCCAAGGGACTAGCGGGACCTACAATGAGCAGTTCTTC. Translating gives CASSQGTSGTYNEQFF.

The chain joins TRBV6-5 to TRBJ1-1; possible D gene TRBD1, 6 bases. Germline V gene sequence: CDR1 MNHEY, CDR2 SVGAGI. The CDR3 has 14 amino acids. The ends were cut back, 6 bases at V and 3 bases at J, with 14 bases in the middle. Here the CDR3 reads CASRRTGRYTEAFF. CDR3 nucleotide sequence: TGTGCCAGCAGACGAACAGGGAGGTACACTGAAGCTTTCTTT.

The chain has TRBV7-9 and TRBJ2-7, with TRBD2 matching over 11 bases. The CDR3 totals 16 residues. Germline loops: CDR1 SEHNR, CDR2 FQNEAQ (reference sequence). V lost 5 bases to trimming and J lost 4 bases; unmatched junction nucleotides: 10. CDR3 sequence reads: CASSPRATSGNYEQYF. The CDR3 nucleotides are TGTGCCAGCAGCCCCCGGGCGACTAGCGGGAATTACGAGCAGTACTTC.

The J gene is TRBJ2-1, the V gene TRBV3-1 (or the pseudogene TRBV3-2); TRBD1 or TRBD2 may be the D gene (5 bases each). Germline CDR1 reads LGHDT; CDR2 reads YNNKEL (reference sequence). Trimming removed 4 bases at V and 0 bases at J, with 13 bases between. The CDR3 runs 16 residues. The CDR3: CASSPWGISSYNEQFF. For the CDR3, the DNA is TGTGCCAGCAGCCCATGGGGGATAAGCTCCTACAATGAGCAGTTCTTC.

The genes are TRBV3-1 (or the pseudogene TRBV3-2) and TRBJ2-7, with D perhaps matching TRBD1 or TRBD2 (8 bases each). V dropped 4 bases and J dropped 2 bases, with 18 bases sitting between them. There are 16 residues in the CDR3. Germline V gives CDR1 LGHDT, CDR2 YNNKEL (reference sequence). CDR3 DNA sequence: TGTGCCAGCAGCCTGGGACTAGGACAGGGAGCCTACGAGCAGTACTTC. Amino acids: CASSLGLGQGAYEQYF.

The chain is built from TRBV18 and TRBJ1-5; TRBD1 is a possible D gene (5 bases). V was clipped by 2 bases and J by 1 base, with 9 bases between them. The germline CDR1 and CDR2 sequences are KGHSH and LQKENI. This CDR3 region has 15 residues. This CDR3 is CASSPGAGSNQPQHF. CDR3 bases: TGTGCCAGCTCACCAGGGGCTGGGAGCAATCAGCCCCAGCATTTT.

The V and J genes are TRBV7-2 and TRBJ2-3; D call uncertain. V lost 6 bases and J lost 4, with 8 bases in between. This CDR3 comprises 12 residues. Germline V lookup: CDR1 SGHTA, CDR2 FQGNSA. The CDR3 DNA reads TGTGCCAGCAGTCAGTATGCAGATACGCAGTATTTT. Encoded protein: CASSQYADTQYF.

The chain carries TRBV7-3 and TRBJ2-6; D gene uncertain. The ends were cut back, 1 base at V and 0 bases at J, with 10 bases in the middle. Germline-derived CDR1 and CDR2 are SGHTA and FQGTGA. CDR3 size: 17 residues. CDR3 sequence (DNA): TGTGCCAGCAGCTTAATGGGTCGCAGCTCTGGGGCCAACGTCCTGACTTTC. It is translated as CASSLMGRSSGANVLTF.

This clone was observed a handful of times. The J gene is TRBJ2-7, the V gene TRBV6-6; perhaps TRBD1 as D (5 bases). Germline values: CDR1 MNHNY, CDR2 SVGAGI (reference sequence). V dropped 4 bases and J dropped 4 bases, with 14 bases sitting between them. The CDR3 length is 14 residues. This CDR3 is CASSLMGPGYEQYF. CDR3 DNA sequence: TGTGCCAGCAGTTTAATGGGGCCCGGTTACGAGCAGTACTTC.

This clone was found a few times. The CDR3: CAISEGQGRRNSPLHF. The CDR3 DNA is TGTGCCATCAGTGAAGGACAGGGAAGACGGAATTCACCCCTCCACTTT. The chain joins TRBV10-3 to TRBJ1-6; 8 bases line up with TRBD1. There are 16 residues in the CDR3. Looked up from germline, CDR1 is ENHRY and CDR2 is SYGVKD. J gave up 7 bases and V 3 bases, and 8 bases lay outside the gene matches.

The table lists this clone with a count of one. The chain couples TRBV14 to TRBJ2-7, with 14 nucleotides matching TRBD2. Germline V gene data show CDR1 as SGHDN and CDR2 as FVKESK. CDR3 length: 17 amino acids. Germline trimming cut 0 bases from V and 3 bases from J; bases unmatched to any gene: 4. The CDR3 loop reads CASSQDGLAGGFYEQYF. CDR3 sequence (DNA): TGTGCCAGCAGCCAAGATGGACTAGCGGGAGGTTTCTACGAGCAGTACTTC.

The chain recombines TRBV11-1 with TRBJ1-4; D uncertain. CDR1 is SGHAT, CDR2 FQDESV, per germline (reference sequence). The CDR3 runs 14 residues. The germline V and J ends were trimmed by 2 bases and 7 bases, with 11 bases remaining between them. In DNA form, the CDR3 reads TGTGCCAGCAGCTTAAACGGGGTCACTGAAAAACTGTTTTTT. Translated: CASSLNGVTEKLFF.

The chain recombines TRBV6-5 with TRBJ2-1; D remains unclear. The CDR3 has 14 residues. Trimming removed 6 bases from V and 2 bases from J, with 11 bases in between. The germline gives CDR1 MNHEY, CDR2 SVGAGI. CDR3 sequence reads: CASRTDPTYNEQFF. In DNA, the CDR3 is TGTGCCAGCAGGACGGACCCGACCTACAATGAGCAGTTCTTC.

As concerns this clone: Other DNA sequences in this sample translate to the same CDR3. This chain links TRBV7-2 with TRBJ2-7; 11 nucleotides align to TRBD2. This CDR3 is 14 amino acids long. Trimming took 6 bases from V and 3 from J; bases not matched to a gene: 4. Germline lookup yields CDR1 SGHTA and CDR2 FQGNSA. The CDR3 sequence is CASSPGTSGYEQYF. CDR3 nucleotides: TGTGCCAGCAGTCCCGGGACTAGCGGCTACGAGCAGTACTTC. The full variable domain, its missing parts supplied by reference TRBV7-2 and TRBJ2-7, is GAGVSQSPSNKVTEKGKDVELRCDPISGHTALYWYRQSLGQGLEFLIYFQGNSAPDKSGLPSDRFSAERTGGSVSTLTIQRTQQEDSAVYLCASSPGTSGYEQYFGPGTRLTVT.

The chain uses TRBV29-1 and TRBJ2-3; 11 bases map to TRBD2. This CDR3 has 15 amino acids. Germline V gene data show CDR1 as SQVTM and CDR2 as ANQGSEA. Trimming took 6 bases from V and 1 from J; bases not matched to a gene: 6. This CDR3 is CSVRATSGGTDTQYF. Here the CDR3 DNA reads TGCAGCGTACGAGCGACTAGCGGGGGCACAGATACGCAGTATTTT.

DNA of the CDR3: TGTGCCAGCAGTTACTTCTCTAGCGGGAGCGATGAGCAGTTCTTC. It is translated as CASSYFSSGSDEQFF. The rearrangement links TRBV6-2 or TRBV6-3 to TRBJ2-1; 10 positions agree with TRBD2. CDR1 is MNHEY, CDR2 SVGEGT, per germline. The CDR3 totals 15 residues. V lost 1 base to trimming and J lost 8 bases; unmatched junction nucleotides: 5.

The CDR3 region is CASSAPGLEADTQYF. The CDR3, as DNA: TGTGCCAGCAGCGCTCCGGGACTAGAAGCAGATACGCAGTATTTT. V gene TRBV5-4 combines with J gene TRBJ2-3, with TRBD2 identical over 8 bases. The CDR3 runs to 15 residues. CDR1 SGHNT and CDR2 YYREEE come from the germline V gene (reference sequence). The V gene end was trimmed by 4 bases and the J gene end by 4 bases; junction bases not matched to a gene: 8. Full variable domain (outside the CDR3, taken from reference TRBV5-4 and TRBJ2-3): ETGVTQSPTHLIKTRGQQVTLRCSSQSGHNTVSWYQQALGQGPQFIFQYYREEENGRGNFPPRFSGLQFPNYSSELNVNALELDDSALYLCASSAPGLEADTQYFGPGTRLTVL.

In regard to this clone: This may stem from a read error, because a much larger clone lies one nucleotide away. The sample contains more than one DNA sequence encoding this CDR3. The CDR3, as DNA: TGCAGCGTTGAGAGGGACAGGGGGGGGGCCACCGGGGAGCTGTTTTTT. Its protein product is CSVERDRGGATGELFF. This chain links TRBV29-1 with TRBJ2-2, with 11 bases lining up with TRBD1. Germline-derived CDR1 and CDR2 are SQVTM and ANQGSEA. CDR3 length: 16 residues. With 3 bases clipped from V and 4 bases from J, the junction kept 7 bases outside the gene matches.

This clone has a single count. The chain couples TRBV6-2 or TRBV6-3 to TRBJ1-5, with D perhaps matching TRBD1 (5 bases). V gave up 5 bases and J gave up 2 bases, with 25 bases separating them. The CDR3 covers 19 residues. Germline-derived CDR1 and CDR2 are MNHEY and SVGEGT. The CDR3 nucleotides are TGTGCCAGCAGTCACCCGGGGACCTTCGGGGCGATTGGCAATCAGCCCCAGCATTTT. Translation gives CASSHPGTFGAIGNQPQHF.

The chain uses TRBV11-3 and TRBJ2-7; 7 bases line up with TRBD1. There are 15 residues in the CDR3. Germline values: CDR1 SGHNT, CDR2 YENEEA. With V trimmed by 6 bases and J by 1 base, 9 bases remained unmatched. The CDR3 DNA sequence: TGTGCCAGCAGTTTGAACCGGGACAGTTCCTACGAGCAGTACTTC. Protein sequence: CASSLNRDSSYEQYF.